This T cell receptor (beta chain) was profiled in a study of cytomegalovirus exposure and HLA in healthy donors. Broader study findings: Under in vitro conditions, a few CMV-associated chains were confirmed as specific for CMV antigens.

Points on this clone: The antigen remains undetermined.

The table came from immunoSEQ multiplex PCR; TCRdb's copy has only in-frame clones and leaves some out. The repertoire includes roughly 130,000 clones, under 90% of them detected once, and around 3.4% sits in the top ten. Germline trimming cut 9 bases from V and 4 bases from J; bases unmatched to any gene: 1. Germline V gene data show CDR1 as MNHEY and CDR2 as SVGAGI. The CDR3 consists of 11 residues. Sequencing was carried out using PBMCs. This chain links TRBV6-5 with TRBJ1-1, with 8 nucleotides matching TRBD1. This clonotype was sampled from a man aged 25 to 40 in good health and CMV-seronegative. CDR3 sequence: CASTGGTEAFF. CDR3 DNA sequence: TGTGCCAGTACAGGGGGCACTGAAGCTTTCTTT.